These T cell receptor beta chains were read from a single sample in a study of OX40 agonist ivuxolimab in advanced cancers. Measured with immunoSEQ multiplex PCR; TCRdb has only the in-frame clones, and not every one. This sample has about 19,000 clones, with nearly 70% found just once. The sample in question was CD4+ or CD8+ T cells sorted from blood, obtained in a trial of the OX40 agonist ivuxolimab. The source of these receptors is an adult with an advanced solid tumor such as melanoma, head and neck, liver or kidney cancer. The CDR3 runs from the conserved cysteine through the conserved F or W. D genes are given only for firm matches. Size values are once, few and many counts, or a class for expanded clones, and some rows have none.

d_call j_call clone_size v_call cdr3_aa cdr3_nt
. TRBJ1-6 few TRBV19 CASRLGDAGLNSPLHF TGTGCCAGTAGGCTTGGGGACGCTGGGCTCAATTCACCCCTCCACTTT
. TRBJ2-7 . TRBV6-7 CASSSTGTSGNYYEQYF TGTGCCAGCAGTTCCACCGGGACCTCCGGCAACTACTACGAGCAGTACTTC
. TRBJ2-7 once TRBV6-1 CATSSVGSYEQYF TGTGCCACCAGTAGTGTAGGCTCATACGAGCAGTACTTC
TRBD1 TRBJ1-6 . TRBV28 CASSFAGTGGTSPLHF TGTGCCAGCAGTTTCGCAGGGACAGGAGGGACCTCACCCCTCCACTTT
. TRBJ2-7 . TRBV11-2 CASSLQTTGAEQYF TGTGCCAGCAGCTTACAAACGACCGGGGCCGAGCAGTACTTC
. TRBJ1-5 . TRBV19 CASRVGRGLSNQPQHF TGTGCCAGTAGAGTTGGGAGGGGCTTGAGCAATCAGCCCCAGCATTTT
TRBD1 TRBJ1-2 . TRBV5-6 CASSWGDRDRNYGYTF TGTGCCAGCAGCTGGGGGGACAGGGATCGTAACTATGGCTACACCTTC
. TRBJ2-1 . TRBV19 CASSPPGFYNEQFF TGTGCCAGTAGCCCCCCGGGCTTCTACAATGAGCAGTTCTTC
. TRBJ1-1 . TRBV6-5 CASSHDSFGSEAFF TGTGCCAGCAGCCACGACAGCTTTGGCTCTGAAGCTTTCTTT
TRBD2 TRBJ2-3 . TRBV4-3 CASSQENGLAGVDTQYF TGCGCCAGCAGCCAAGAGAACGGGCTAGCGGGGGTGGATACGCAGTATTTT
TRBD2 TRBJ2-3 once TRBV27 CASSLLAGGSTDTQYF TGTGCCAGCAGTTTATTGGCGGGAGGGAGCACAGATACGCAGTATTTT
TRBD2 TRBJ2-1 . TRBV28 CASSLWGTGQREVSYNEQFF TGTGCCAGCAGTTTATGGGGGACGGGCCAGCGGGAGGTATCCTACAATGAGCAGTTCTTC
. TRBJ2-2 . TRBV7-9 CASSFLGNTGELFF TGTGCCAGCAGCTTTTTGGGGAACACCGGGGAGCTGTTTTTT
. TRBJ1-2 . TRBV7-9 CASSYGQPHYGYTF TGTGCCAGCAGCTATGGACAGCCACACTATGGCTACACCTTC
. TRBJ2-5 . TRBV2 CASRSGRLQETQYF TGTGCCAGCAGGTCCGGTCGATTACAAGAGACCCAGTACTTC
TRBD1 TRBJ1-4 . TRBV11-1 CASSLGAGGQYEKLFF TGTGCCAGCAGCCTTGGAGCCGGGGGACAGTATGAAAAACTGTTTTTT
. TRBJ2-5 . TRBV27 CASSLSTARETQYF TGTGCCAGCAGTTTATCGACGGCTCGCGAGACCCAGTACTTC
. TRBJ2-1 . TRBV4-1 CASSQVRYEQFF TGCGCCAGCAGCCAAGTCCGATATGAGCAGTTCTTC
. TRBJ2-3 . TRBV27 CASSPEGRRGDTQYF TGTGCCAGCAGTCCCGAAGGTAGAAGAGGAGATACGCAGTATTTT
TRBD1 TRBJ2-3 few TRBV6-4 CASSDSGQATDTQYF TGTGCCAGCAGTGACTCGGGACAGGCCACAGATACGCAGTATTTT
. TRBJ1-1 . TRBV27 CASSDSNTEAFF TGTGCCAGCAGTGACTCGAACACTGAAGCTTTCTTT
TRBD1 TRBJ2-2 few TRBV5-1 CASIDRVGGELFF TGCGCCAGCATCGACAGGGTTGGCGGGGAGCTGTTTTTT
. TRBJ1-1 . TRBV6-4 CASTYGGAEAFF TGTGCCAGCACCTATGGGGGGGCTGAAGCTTTCTTT
TRBD2 TRBJ2-1 . TRBV27 CASGHGGAHNEQFF TGTGCCAGCGGACACGGGGGGGCCCACAATGAGCAGTTCTTC
TRBD2 TRBJ2-5 . TRBV2 CASSDLGGAETQYF TGTGCCAGCAGTGACTTGGGAGGGGCAGAGACCCAGTACTTC
. TRBJ2-5 . TRBV7-8 CASSQGTPQETQYF TGTGCCAGCAGCCAAGGGACTCCCCAAGAGACCCAGTACTTC
. TRBJ2-3 once TRBV5-4 CASSPDGTPLTDTQYF TGTGCCAGCAGCCCGGACGGGACTCCTCTCACAGATACGCAGTATTTT
. TRBJ1-1 . TRBV6-1 CASSDGFATEAFF TGTGCCAGCAGTGACGGCTTCGCCACTGAAGCTTTCTTT
. TRBJ1-1 . TRBV5-6 CASSPTGMNTEAFF TGTGCCAGCAGCCCGACGGGGATGAACACTGAAGCTTTCTTT
. TRBJ2-7 . TRBV6-5 CASSLDGGSSYEQYF TGTGCCAGCAGTCTCGATGGGGGATCTAGTTACGAGCAGTACTTC
. TRBJ1-1 . TRBV28 CASSLEQKLLNTEAFF TGTGCCAGCAGTTTAGAACAAAAGTTATTGAACACTGAAGCTTTCTTT
. TRBJ1-1 . TRBV10-3 CAIRSERGKNTEAFF TGTGCCATCAGGAGCGAACGAGGAAAGAACACTGAAGCTTTCTTT
. TRBJ2-5 . TRBV28 CASSLGQLNQETQYF TGTGCCAGCAGTTTAGGGCAGCTCAACCAAGAGACCCAGTACTTC
TRBD1 TRBJ2-7 few TRBV4-2 CASSQGTGGSEEQYF TGTGCCAGCAGCCAAGGGACAGGGGGGTCGGAAGAGCAGTACTTC
. TRBJ2-1 . TRBV7-2 CASSLVNNEQFF TGTGCCAGCAGCTTAGTAAACAATGAGCAGTTCTTC
. TRBJ2-7 . TRBV7-3 CASSLAGVGGYEQYF TGTGCCAGCAGCTTGGCAGGGGTCGGAGGATACGAGCAGTACTTC
. TRBJ2-7 . TRBV11-3 CASSLVPGYEQYF TGTGCCAGCAGCTTAGTCCCTGGCTACGAGCAGTACTTC
. TRBJ2-1 once TRBV6-5 CASSYAVSYNEQFF TGTGCCAGCAGTTACGCCGTTTCCTACAATGAGCAGTTCTTC
. TRBJ2-1 . TRBV15 CATSRGGSSYNEQFF TGTGCCACCAGCAGAGGCGGTAGCTCCTACAATGAGCAGTTCTTC
TRBD1 TRBJ1-2 . TRBV5-1 CASSLEGTGNGYTF TGCGCCAGCAGCTTGGAGGGGACAGGGAATGGCTACACCTTC
. TRBJ2-7 few TRBV9 CASSVSPADSYEQYF TGTGCCAGCAGCGTATCCCCTGCAGATTCCTACGAGCAGTACTTC
. TRBJ1-1 . TRBV6-5 CASTEGVMNTEAFF TGTGCCAGCACCGAGGGGGTTATGAACACTGAAGCTTTCTTT
. TRBJ2-1 . TRBV27 CASRGDRPTEQFF TGTGCCAGCAGGGGAGACAGGCCCACTGAGCAGTTCTTC